A selection of T cell receptor beta chains follows, all from one sample in a study of T cells in Graves' hyperthyroidism and ophthalmopathy. TCRdb itself ran the multiplex PCR reads through MiXCR, one entry per CDR3 protein. The profile shows about 400,000 distinct CDR3 sequences, about 25% of them singletons. The source material was blood. These receptors all stem from a man in his forties or fifties with Graves' hyperthyroidism. Both conserved end residues are part of each CDR3. Fields, in order: clone size, CDR3 length, V gene, J gene, D gene, CDR3 protein, CDR3 DNA. The D gene is left open where the match is weak. Clone size is not always given. Where it is, it says once, few, many or a class for expanded clones.

>.|16|TRBV24-1|TRBJ2-2|TRBD1
CATSDRDRKNTGELFF
TGTGCCACCAGTGATAGGGACAGAAAGAACACCGGGGAGCTGTTTTTT
>.|14|TRBV24-1|TRBJ2-1|TRBD2
CATSVAGVRREQFF
TGTGCCACCAGTGTAGCGGGAGTCCGCCGGGAGCAGTTCTTC
>few|12|TRBV19|TRBJ1-5|.
CASSPGAQPQHF
TGTGCCAGCAGTCCAGGGGCGCAGCCCCAGCATTTT
>.|15|TRBV20-1|TRBJ1-3|.
CSARAGSLSGNTIYF
TGCAGTGCTAGAGCCGGATCTCTCTCTGGAAACACCATATATTTT
>many|14|TRBV27|TRBJ2-1|.
CASSPTSHYNEQFF
TGTGCCAGCAGCCCCACGTCCCACTACAATGAGCAGTTCTTC
>few|15|TRBV15|TRBJ2-7|TRBD1
CATSAARTGGHEQYF
TGTGCCACCAGCGCCGCCCGGACAGGGGGCCACGAGCAGTACTTC
>.|14|TRBV5-6|TRBJ2-1|.
CASRLETGNYEQFF
TGTGCCAGCAGACTAGAAACGGGTAACTACGAGCAGTTCTTC
>.|14|TRBV5-1|TRBJ2-1|TRBD2
CASSTVAGGYEQFF
TGCGCCAGCAGTACGGTAGCGGGAGGTTACGAGCAGTTCTTC
>few|14|TRBV6-1|TRBJ1-2|TRBD1
CASRLTGDNYGYTF
TGTGCCAGCAGGCTGACAGGGGATAACTATGGCTACACCTTC
>.|14|TRBV6-1|TRBJ2-1|TRBD2
CASTSSGSSNEQFF
TGTGCCAGCACCTCTAGCGGGTCCTCCAATGAGCAGTTCTTC
>few|15|TRBV7-9|TRBJ1-1|TRBD1
CASNGQGALNTEAFF
TGTGCCAGCAACGGACAGGGGGCTTTGAACACTGAAGCTTTCTTT
>few|15|TRBV12-3/TRBV12-4|TRBJ1-2|TRBD1
CASRRRQGGSYGYTF
TGTGCCAGCAGACGTCGACAGGGAGGAAGCTATGGCTACACCTTC
>.|14|TRBV20-1|TRBJ2-1|TRBD1
CSAHRDRGDNEQFF
TGCAGTGCCCACCGGGACAGGGGAGACAATGAGCAGTTCTTC
>once|13|TRBV14|TRBJ1-2|TRBD1
CASSPRGQAGYAF
TGTGCCAGCAGCCCGAGGGGACAGGCTGGCTACGCCTTC
>.|12|TRBV3-1|TRBJ2-7|TRBD2
CASAGSGYEQYF
TGTGCCAGCGCGGGTAGCGGGTACGAGCAGTACTTC
>.|14|TRBV11-2|TRBJ2-2|.
CASSFSPVTGELFF
TGTGCCAGCAGCTTTTCCCCCGTCACCGGGGAGCTGTTTTTT
>many|14|TRBV7-3|TRBJ2-3|TRBD2
CASSLRLAPDTQYF
TGTGCCAGCAGCTTAAGACTAGCCCCAGATACGCAGTATTTT
>.|17|TRBV6-1|TRBJ2-3|.
CASSHPARGPVGDTQYF
TGTGCCAGCAGTCACCCCGCCCGAGGACCCGTGGGGGATACGCAGTATTTT
>many|14|TRBV3-1|TRBJ1-2|.
CASSPLQSGYGYTF
TGTGCCAGCAGCCCGTTACAGTCTGGCTATGGCTACACCTTC
>few|13|TRBV11-3|TRBJ2-5|.
CASTKQGQETQYF
TGTGCCAGCACAAAACAGGGTCAGGAGACCCAGTACTTC
>few|12|TRBV20-1|TRBJ1-2|TRBD1
CSASDRGYGYTF
TGCAGTGCTAGCGACAGGGGGTATGGCTACACCTTC
>.|13|TRBV30|TRBJ2-4|TRBD2
CAWTPSGRNIQYF
TGTGCCTGGACCCCTAGCGGGAGAAACATTCAGTACTTC
>.|15|TRBV6-1|TRBJ2-7|TRBD2
CASLGLAAVSYEQYF
TGTGCCAGCCTGGGACTAGCTGCCGTCTCCTACGAGCAGTACTTC
>many|17|TRBV11-2|TRBJ2-7|TRBD1
CASSLDYLDRVLYEQYF
TGTGCCAGCAGCTTAGATTACTTGGACAGGGTTCTCTACGAGCAGTACTTC
>few|16|TRBV6-5|TRBJ2-3|.
CASSYSGGAFTDTQYF
TGTGCCAGCAGTTACTCAGGGGGTGCCTTCACAGATACGCAGTATTTT
>few|18|TRBV3-1|TRBJ2-1|TRBD2
CASSPGLAGTGAYNEQFF
TGTGCCAGCAGCCCCGGACTAGCGGGAACAGGGGCCTACAATGAGCAGTTCTTC
>.|14|TRBV6-1|TRBJ2-1|TRBD2
CASGTGGRPPEKFF
TGTGCCAGCGGTACGGGGGGACGGCCCCCTGAGAAGTTCTTC
>.|16|TRBV12-5|TRBJ1-1|.
CASGWTWTAQGTEAFF
TGTGCTAGTGGTTGGACCTGGACAGCCCAGGGGACTGAAGCTTTCTTT
>.|17|TRBV20-1|TRBJ2-7|.
CSARRPPSLGASYEQYF
TGCAGTGCTAGACGTCCTCCTAGCTTAGGGGCCTCCTACGAGCAGTACTTC
>many|16|TRBV12-3/TRBV12-4|TRBJ2-3|TRBD2
CASSQGLADPTDTQYF
TGTGCCAGCAGTCAGGGACTAGCGGATCCCACAGATACGCAGTATTTT
>many|15|TRBV5-1|TRBJ1-2|TRBD1
CASSSSGQGNYGYTF
TGCGCCAGCAGCTCCTCGGGACAGGGAAACTATGGCTACACCTTC
>many|17|TRBV28|TRBJ2-3|TRBD1
CASSSHTGGVNVGTQYF
TGTGCCAGCAGTTCGCACACAGGGGGCGTAAATGTTGGTACGCAGTATTTT
>few|17|TRBV6-2/TRBV6-3|TRBJ2-7|TRBD2
CASSYATTSGIQYEQYF
TGTGCCAGCAGTTACGCGACGACTAGCGGGATTCAATACGAGCAGTACTTC
>few|15|TRBV5-1|TRBJ2-1|TRBD2
CASSSLAGGANEQFF
TGCGCCAGCAGCTCCCTAGCGGGAGGGGCCAATGAGCAGTTCTTC
>.|14|TRBV3-1|TRBJ1-5|.
CASSPAEVGQPQHF
TGTGCCAGCAGCCCGGCAGAAGTGGGCCAGCCCCAGCATTTT
>.|15|TRBV5-1|TRBJ2-3|TRBD2
CASSWSGRTADTQYF
TGCGCCAGCAGCTGGAGCGGGAGAACGGCAGATACGCAGTATTTT
>few|13|TRBV5-1|TRBJ1-1|.
CASSLVEGTEAFF
TGCGCCAGCAGCTTGGTGGAGGGGACTGAAGCTTTCTTT
>.|17|TRBV6-1|TRBJ2-7|TRBD2
CASSSRLAGYAPYEQYF
TGTGCCAGCAGCTCCCGACTAGCGGGTTACGCCCCCTACGAGCAGTACTTC
>.|16|TRBV9|TRBJ2-1|TRBD2
CASSTPTSGRYNEQFF
TGTGCCAGCAGCACCCCGACTAGCGGACGCTACAATGAGCAGTTCTTC
>.|16|TRBV28|TRBJ1-3|.
CASSPSGLVSGNTIYF
TGTGCCAGCAGTCCTTCCGGACTGGTCTCTGGAAACACCATATATTTT
>many|14|TRBV2|TRBJ2-1|TRBD2
CASTRTSGYNEQFF
TGTGCCAGCACTAGGACTAGCGGATACAATGAGCAGTTCTTC
>many|13|TRBV6-1|TRBJ2-7|.
CASTSGQTYEQYF
TGTGCCAGCACCTCGGGACAAACCTACGAGCAGTACTTC
>few|14|TRBV5-1|TRBJ2-5|.
CASSPGAGQETQYF
TGCGCCAGCAGCCCCGGGGCAGGCCAAGAGACCCAGTACTTC
>few|15|TRBV12-5|TRBJ2-5|TRBD2
CASGAGLAEKETQYF
TGTGCTAGTGGTGCCGGACTAGCGGAGAAAGAGACCCAGTACTTC